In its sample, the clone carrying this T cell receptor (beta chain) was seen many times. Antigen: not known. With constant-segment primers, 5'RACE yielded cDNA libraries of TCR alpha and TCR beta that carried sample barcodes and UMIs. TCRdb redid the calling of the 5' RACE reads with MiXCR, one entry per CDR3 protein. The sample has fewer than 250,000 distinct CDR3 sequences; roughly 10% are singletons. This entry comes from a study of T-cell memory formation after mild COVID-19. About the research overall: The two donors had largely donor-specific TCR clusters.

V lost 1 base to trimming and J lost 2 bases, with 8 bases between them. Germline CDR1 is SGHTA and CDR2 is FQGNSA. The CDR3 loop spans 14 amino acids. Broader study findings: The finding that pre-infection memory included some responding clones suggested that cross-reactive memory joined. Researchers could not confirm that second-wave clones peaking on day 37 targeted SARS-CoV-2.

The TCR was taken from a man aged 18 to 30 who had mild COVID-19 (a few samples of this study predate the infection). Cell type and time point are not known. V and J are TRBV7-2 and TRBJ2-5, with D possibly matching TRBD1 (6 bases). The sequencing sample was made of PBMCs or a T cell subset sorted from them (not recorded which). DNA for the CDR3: TGTGCCAGCAGCTTAGGGGGGCCTCAAGAGACCCAGTACTTC. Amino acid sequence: CASSLGGPQETQYF. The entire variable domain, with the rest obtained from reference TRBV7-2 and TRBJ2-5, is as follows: GAGVSQSPSNKVTEKGKDVELRCDPISGHTALYWYRQSLGQGLEFLIYFQGNSAPDKSGLPSDRFSAERTGGSVSTLTIQRTQQEDSAVYLCASSLGGPQETQYFGPGTRLLVL.